These T cell receptor beta chains were read from a single sample in a study of shared clonotypes between healthy human individuals. The protocol was immunoSEQ multiplex PCR, while the TCRdb copy is restricted to in-frame clones and leaves out a portion. Seen here are about 2.1 million clones, more than 85% observed once, and the top ten hold roughly 1.7%. The specimen sequenced was naive CD8+ T cells from PBMCs. These receptors came from a man younger than 35 in good health. Some clones in this sample may be carry-over from other donors' samples. Both conserved end residues are trimmed from each CDR3. Each record gives: D gene, J gene, V gene, CDR3 protein. The D gene is left open where the match is weak.

>TRBD2|TRBJ2-2|TRBV5-1
ASSLLGTSGSTGELF
>.|TRBJ2-2|TRBV11-3
ASTTGIGANTGELF
>.|TRBJ1-5|TRBV27
ASSLMSNQPQH
>.|TRBJ2-7|TRBV5-6
ASSPAVRSYEQY
>.|TRBJ1-5|TRBV28
ASSLAGNQPQH
>TRBD1|TRBJ2-7|TRBV10-1
ASRKGHDRDSLILNSYEQY
>.|TRBJ1-1|TRBV6-6
ASSYSVEAF
>TRBD2|TRBJ2-3|TRBV19
ASSIRTSGSLDTQY
>.|TRBJ1-5|TRBV15
ATSHQGNNQPQH
>TRBD1|TRBJ1-5|TRBV4-1
ASSQNIEAGGMGAQH
>.|TRBJ2-7|TRBV9
ASSVLPAVGYEQY
>TRBD1|TRBJ2-6|TRBV2
ASSEVGLGQVSGANVLT
>.|TRBJ1-2|TRBV6-1
ASSERLGIINYGYT
>.|TRBJ1-1|TRBV9
ASSVRRAGGRAEAF
>.|TRBJ2-7|TRBV27
ASSPRVGSYEQY
>TRBD1|TRBJ1-5|TRBV7-8
ASSLSGGTGGQPQH
>.|TRBJ2-2|TRBV7-2
ASSLGPGELF
>.|TRBJ2-7|TRBV27
ASSPLTSYEQY
>.|TRBJ2-2|TRBV27
ASSFGTNTGELF
>.|TRBJ1-3|TRBV15
ATAKSSSFSSGNTIY
>.|TRBJ1-4|TRBV27
ASSLYGPPVLELF
>TRBD2|TRBJ2-7|TRBV18
ASSPSGLQEIYEQY
>TRBD1|TRBJ1-2|TRBV11-1
ASSLRGHYGYT
>.|TRBJ2-1|TRBV7-9
ASSLGQGIYNEQF
>TRBD1|TRBJ2-7|TRBV6-4
ASTGPGGNYEQY
>.|TRBJ2-3|TRBV19
ASRTDPRQAGTDTQY
>.|TRBJ1-5|TRBV11-3
ASSQGTIYSNQPQH
>TRBD2|TRBJ2-3|TRBV7-9
ASSGSGRLIDTQY
>.|TRBJ1-2|TRBV12-5
ASGSDPYHGYT
>TRBD1|TRBJ2-7|TRBV5-1
ASSPTGPYEQY
>TRBD2|TRBJ2-7|TRBV2
ASRQGQSSGSGYEQY
>TRBD1|TRBJ2-7|TRBV5-1
ASTDRVSYEQY
>.|TRBJ1-2|TRBV9
ASSPSYRSPYGYT
>.|TRBJ2-2|TRBV28
ASSLLLATGELF
>TRBD2|TRBJ2-7|TRBV19
ASSLRLAGVYEQY
>.|TRBJ2-7|TRBV29-1
SVEVPGSYEQY
>.|TRBJ2-3|TRBV9
ASSPWTTDTQY
>.|TRBJ1-2|TRBV4-2
ASSQDVGGGGYT
>.|TRBJ2-7|TRBV5-1
ASSLRGYSSYEQY
>TRBD2|TRBJ2-1|TRBV14
ASRASGSSEQF
>.|TRBJ2-1|TRBV29-1
SVEDPGNEQF